The rows below give T cell receptor beta chains drawn from one sample of a study of T cell responses to AZD1222 COVID-19 vaccine. Libraries were prepared by immunoSEQ multiplex PCR; TCRdb keeps only in-frame clonotypes and omits some of them. The sample contains around 140,000 clones, about 93% of which appear only once. Sequencing used peripheral blood, obtained on day 0 of AZD1222 vaccination. Receptors originate from an adult in good health. CDR3s include the opening cysteine and the closing phenylalanine or tryptophan. A D gene is named only where the DNA matches it firmly. Clone size is shown for a subset of rows, as once, few, many or a class of expanded clone.

-	TRBV29-1	TRBJ2-2	-	TGCAGCGTCGTCGTCCCCTTTAACACCGGGGAGCTGTTTTTT	CSVVVPFNTGELFF
-	TRBV6-5	TRBJ2-2	-	TGTGCCAGCAGTTACCAGGAACCCGGGGAGCTGTTTTTT	CASSYQEPGELFF
-	TRBV28	TRBJ1-1	-	TGTGCCAGCAGTTTCACGGGAAGGGGAACTGAAGCTTTCTTT	CASSFTGRGTEAFF
-	TRBV28	TRBJ1-5	-	TGTGCCAGCACCTTACTTTGGGGGAATCAGCCCCAGCATTTT	CASTLLWGNQPQHF
-	TRBV3-1/TRBV3-2	TRBJ1-1	-	TGTGCCAGCAGCCAGTCAGACAGGAGCACTGAAGCTTTCTTT	CASSQSDRSTEAFF
-	TRBV4-1	TRBJ1-1	-	TGCGCCAGCAGCCAAGAGGGCAGGGAAGCTTTCTTT	CASSQEGREAFF
-	TRBV7-2	TRBJ1-2	TRBD1	TGTGCCAGCAGCTTAGGGATTACAGGGGATGGCTACACCTTC	CASSLGITGDGYTF
-	TRBV6-5	TRBJ1-6	TRBD1	TGTGCCAGCAGTCCGCGAACCGGGACAGGGTCCACCCTCCACTTT	CASSPRTGTGSTLHF
once	TRBV7-9	TRBJ1-5	TRBD1	TGTGCCAGCAGCGCGGGACAGGACAATCAGCCCCAGCATTTT	CASSAGQDNQPQHF
-	TRBV30	TRBJ2-7	TRBD2	TGTGCCTGGAGTGGGGGGACTACCGAGCAGTACTTC	CAWSGGTTEQYF
-	TRBV7-8	TRBJ1-4	-	TGTGCCAGCAGCGGACCCCCCCGGATGGGGATTAATGAAAAACTGTTTTTT	CASSGPPRMGINEKLFF
-	TRBV19	TRBJ2-1	TRBD2	TGTGCCAGTAGTGATCCTAGCGGGGGCGATGGAGGGTACAATGAGCAGTTCTTC	CASSDPSGGDGGYNEQFF
once	TRBV7-7	TRBJ1-5	TRBD1	TGTGCTAGCAGCCGCACCCGGGACAGGGAGAAGCCCCAGCATTTT	CASSRTRDREKPQHF
-	TRBV18	TRBJ2-1	-	TGTGCCAGCTCACCGATCCGAAACGGTGAGCAGTTCTTC	CASSPIRNGEQFF
-	TRBV13	TRBJ2-2	-	TGTGCCAGCAGCAGCAGGGAATTCGCGAACACCGGGGAGCTGTTTTTT	CASSSREFANTGELFF
-	TRBV10-3	TRBJ1-5	TRBD1	TGTGCCATCGGGACAGGGGGCGAGAACAATCAGCCCCAGCATTTT	CAIGTGGENNQPQHF
-	TRBV5-1	TRBJ1-6	-	TGCGCCAGCAGCTTGGGCGGGATGGGTTCACCCCTCCACTTT	CASSLGGMGSPLHF
-	TRBV18	TRBJ1-6	-	TGTGCCAGCTCCCGTGACAGGCTCCTTAATTCACCCCTCCACTTT	CASSRDRLLNSPLHF
-	TRBV4-1	TRBJ2-7	-	TGCGCCAGCAGCCAAGATCAAAGTCGGGGGTTAAGTGCCGACTACGAGCAGTACTTC	CASSQDQSRGLSADYEQYF
-	TRBV4-2	TRBJ1-1	-	TGTGCCAGCAGCCGAGGGATGGGCGAGGGAATCACTGAAGCTTTCTTT	CASSRGMGEGITEAFF
-	TRBV15	TRBJ2-5	TRBD1	TGTGCCACCAGCAGAGGACAGGGCTATACCCAGTACTTC	CATSRGQGYTQYF
-	TRBV28	TRBJ2-2	TRBD2	TGTGCCAGCAGTTGGGGACTAGCGGGGGAAAACACCGGGGAGCTGTTTTTT	CASSWGLAGENTGELFF
-	TRBV5-8	TRBJ1-2	TRBD1	TGTGCCAGCAGCTTGGTTCTTACAGGGGGCGCAGGCTATGGCTACACCTTC	CASSLVLTGGAGYGYTF
-	TRBV27	TRBJ2-7	-	TGTGCCAGCAGGGCGGTTGGAGAGGAGTCTCGCTACGAGCAGTACTTC	CASRAVGEESRYEQYF
-	TRBV3-1/TRBV3-2	TRBJ2-1	-	TGTGCCAGCAGCCAAGACAGAGGGTACAATGAGCAGTTCTTC	CASSQDRGYNEQFF
-	TRBV6-5	TRBJ2-2	TRBD1	TGTGCCAGCAGTCCCCGAGGCAGGGGGCACGGGGAGCTGTTTTTT	CASSPRGRGHGELFF
-	TRBV5-4	TRBJ1-5	-	TGTGCCAGCAGCTTGGAGGGTGGACAGCCCCAGCATTTT	CASSLEGGQPQHF
many	TRBV28	TRBJ2-2	-	TGTGCCAGCAGTTTTCCGGGACAAACAAACACCGGGGAGCTGTTTTTT	CASSFPGQTNTGELFF
-	TRBV19	TRBJ1-5	-	TGTGCCAGTAGTCGAGCGACAGGAGTTAGCAATCAGCCCCAGCATTTT	CASSRATGVSNQPQHF
-	TRBV7-2	TRBJ2-7	-	TGTGCCAGCAGCTTAGTGGGGGGACCCACCGAGCAGTACTTC	CASSLVGGPTEQYF
-	TRBV7-9	TRBJ1-1	-	TGTGCCAGCAGCTTAGGTCGTTTGGTCGCTTTCTTT	CASSLGRLVAFF
-	TRBV6-6	TRBJ1-5	-	TGTGCCAGCAGTTACGGGGGCAGGGATAGCAATCAGCCCCAGCATTTT	CASSYGGRDSNQPQHF
-	TRBV10-3	TRBJ2-1	-	TGTGCCATCAGTGACCCTTATGGGGGAGTGGGGAATGAGCAGTTCTTC	CAISDPYGGVGNEQFF
-	TRBV7-6	TRBJ1-4	-	TGTGCCAGCAGCTTAGGTGCTACAACTAATGAAAAACTGTTTTTT	CASSLGATTNEKLFF
-	TRBV19	TRBJ1-1	-	TGTGCCAGTAGTGGGGGTCGCTTCTTAAGTGCCACTGAAGCTTTCTTT	CASSGGRFLSATEAFF
-	TRBV7-3	TRBJ2-1	TRBD2	TGTGCCAGCAGTCAAGCGGGGGCCGACAATGAGCAGTTCTTC	CASSQAGADNEQFF
once	TRBV19	TRBJ2-5	-	TGTGCCAGTAGCGTCGGGTTAACCCAAGAGACCCAGTACTTC	CASSVGLTQETQYF
-	TRBV3-1/TRBV3-2	TRBJ1-3	-	TGTGCCAGCAGCGATTGGACTGGAGTCTCTGGAAACACCATATATTTT	CASSDWTGVSGNTIYF
-	TRBV5-1	TRBJ1-1	TRBD1	TGCGCCAGCAGCTTGTCTCAGGGGGAAACTGAAGCTTTCTTT	CASSLSQGETEAFF
-	TRBV10-3	TRBJ1-5	-	TGTGCCATCAGCTCGTCTGGGGTAGGGGATCAGCCCCAGCATTTT	CAISSSGVGDQPQHF
-	TRBV4-3	TRBJ1-2	-	TGCGCCAGCAGCCAAGACCGTGGCTATGGCTACACCTTC	CASSQDRGYGYTF
-	TRBV4-1	TRBJ1-1	-	TGCGCCAGCAGTGAACCGGGGAGGAACACTGAAGCTTTCTTT	CASSEPGRNTEAFF
-	TRBV20-1	TRBJ1-4	TRBD1	TGCAGTGCTCGCCTGACAGGGTTTCAGTTTTTT	CSARLTGFQFF
-	TRBV30	TRBJ1-5	-	TGTGCCTGGATAGTACCCGACCATATGAGCAATCAGCCCCAGCATTTT	CAWIVPDHMSNQPQHF
-	TRBV9	TRBJ1-3	-	TGTGCCAGCAGCGTAGCTTGGTGGGACTCTGGAAACACCATATATTTT	CASSVAWWDSGNTIYF
-	TRBV7-4	TRBJ2-3	TRBD1	TGTGCCAGCAGCTCACAGGGGGCGGCCGTCCCGAAAGATACGCAGTATTTT	CASSSQGAAVPKDTQYF
-	TRBV3-1/TRBV3-2	TRBJ1-1	-	TGTGCCAGCAGCCCTGTAACAAGGGGGAACACTGAAGCTTTCTTT	CASSPVTRGNTEAFF
-	TRBV7-2	TRBJ1-1	-	TGTGCCAGCAGATTGACAGGGAACACTGAAGCTTTCTTT	CASRLTGNTEAFF
-	TRBV7-8	TRBJ2-1	TRBD2	TGTGCCAGCAGCTTAGTCCCTCTAGCGGGGGCCCAGGTCAATGAGCAGTTCTTC	CASSLVPLAGAQVNEQFF
-	TRBV3-1/TRBV3-2	TRBJ2-1	-	TGTGCCAGCAGCCAAATCAGGAAGGGAATTTCCTACAATGAGCAGTTCTTC	CASSQIRKGISYNEQFF
-	TRBV4-1	TRBJ2-3	-	TGCGCCAGCAGCCAAGATCTCCCAGATACGCAGTATTTT	CASSQDLPDTQYF
-	TRBV4-2	TRBJ1-5	-	TGTGCCAGCAGCCAAGAAACAGGGTATCAGCCCCAGCATTTT	CASSQETGYQPQHF
few	TRBV25-1	TRBJ2-7	-	TGTGCCAGCAGTGAATCGGCAGGGCCCAACTACGAGCAGTACTTC	CASSESAGPNYEQYF
-	TRBV19	TRBJ1-3	-	TGTGCCAGTACCCCAGCCCGGGGATACTCTGGAAACACCATATATTTT	CASTPARGYSGNTIYF